This TCR beta chain stems from a study of blood T cell repertoires in COVID-19. Study as a whole: There were acute and convalescent COVID-19 samples, and they came from the United States, Italy and Spain. PBMCs, B-cell-depleted T cells, or T cells provided the cDNA or gDNA that made up the material.

Seattle's cohort entered during active infection and was followed longitudinally. Original data processing: Reference gene primer amplification gave nucleated cell count estimates. Clones were read by immunoSEQ multiplex PCR, and TCRdb kept only the in-frame ones, dropping some. That table is the source of V, J and clone size, and D and trimming were worked out from the DNA. The table has roughly 62,000 clones, roughly 84% seen once. Germline V gene lookup returns CDR1 MGHDK and CDR2 SYGVNS. The CDR3 consists of 15 residues. V dropped 8 bases and J dropped 3 bases, with 18 bases sitting between them. Source material: peripheral blood. V usage is TRBV25-1 and J usage is TRBJ2-3, with D unresolved. This sequence originates from a man of 80 years or more with COVID-19, enrolled during active disease. CDR3 sequence reads: CASLGDSFGTDTQYF. CDR3 bases: TGTGCCAGCCTAGGAGATAGCTTTGGAACAGATACGCAGTATTTT.